This T cell receptor beta chain was sequenced during a study of T-cell memory formation after mild COVID-19. TCRdb itself ran the 5' RACE reads through MiXCR, one entry per CDR3 protein. Here the sample spans roughly 400,000 distinct CDR3 sequences, less than 25% being singletons. Trimming left V 4 bases short and J 6 bases short, with 20 bases between. This CDR3 contains 16 residues. Looked up from germline, CDR1 is SGHRS and CDR2 is YFSETQ. This receptor was taken from an adult woman who had mild COVID-19 (a few samples of this study predate the infection). Cell type and time point are not known. This chain links TRBV5-1 with TRBJ2-1, with a tentative D call TRBD1 (6 bases). The sequencing input was PBMCs or a T cell subset sorted from them (not recorded which). In nucleotides, the CDR3 is TGCGCCAGCAGCCAGGACAGTACCGCTCTTCGCAATGAGCAGTTCTTC. Protein sequence: CASSQDSTALRNEQFF.